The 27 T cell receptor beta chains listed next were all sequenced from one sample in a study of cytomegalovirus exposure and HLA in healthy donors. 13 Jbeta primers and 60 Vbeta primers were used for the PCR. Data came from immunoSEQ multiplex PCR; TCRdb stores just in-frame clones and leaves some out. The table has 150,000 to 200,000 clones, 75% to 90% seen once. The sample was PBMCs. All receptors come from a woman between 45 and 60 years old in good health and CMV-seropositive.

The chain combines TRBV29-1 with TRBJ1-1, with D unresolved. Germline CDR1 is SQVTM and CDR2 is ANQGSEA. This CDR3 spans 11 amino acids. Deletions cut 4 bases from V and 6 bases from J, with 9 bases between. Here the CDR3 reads CSVGESAEAFF. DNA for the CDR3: TGCAGCGTTGGGGAGTCGGCTGAAGCTTTCTTT.

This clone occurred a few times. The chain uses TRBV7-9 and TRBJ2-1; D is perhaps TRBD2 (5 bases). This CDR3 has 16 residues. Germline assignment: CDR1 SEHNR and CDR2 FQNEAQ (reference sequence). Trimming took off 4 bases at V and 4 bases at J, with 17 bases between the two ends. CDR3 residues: CASSSIRSREYNEQFF. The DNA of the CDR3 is TGTGCCAGCAGCTCGATCCGGAGTCGGGAATACAATGAGCAGTTCTTC.

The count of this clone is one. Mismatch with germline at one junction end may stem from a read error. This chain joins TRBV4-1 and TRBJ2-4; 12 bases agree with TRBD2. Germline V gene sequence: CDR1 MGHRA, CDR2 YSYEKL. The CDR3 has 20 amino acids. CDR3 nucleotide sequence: TGCGCCAGCAGCCAAGGGGATGCTAGCGGGAGGGCCCGGGCCAAAAACAGTCAGTACTTC. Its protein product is CASSQGDASGRARAKNSQYF.

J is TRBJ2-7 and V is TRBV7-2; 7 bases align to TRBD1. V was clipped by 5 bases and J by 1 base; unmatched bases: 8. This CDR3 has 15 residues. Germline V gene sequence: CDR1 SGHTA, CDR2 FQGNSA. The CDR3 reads CASSADRASSYEQYF. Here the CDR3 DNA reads TGTGCCAGCAGCGCCGACAGGGCCTCTTCCTACGAGCAGTACTTC.

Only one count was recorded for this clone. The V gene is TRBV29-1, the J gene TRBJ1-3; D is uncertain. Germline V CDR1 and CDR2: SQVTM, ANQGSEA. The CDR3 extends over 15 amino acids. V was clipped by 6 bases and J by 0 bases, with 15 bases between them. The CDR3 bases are TGCAGCGTACTCCCCCGCGGAAACTCTGGAAACACCATATATTTT. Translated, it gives CSVLPRGNSGNTIYF.

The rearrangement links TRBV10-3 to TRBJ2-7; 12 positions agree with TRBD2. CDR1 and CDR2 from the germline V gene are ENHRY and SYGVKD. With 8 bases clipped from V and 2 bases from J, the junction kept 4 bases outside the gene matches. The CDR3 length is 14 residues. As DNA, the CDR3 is TGTGCCATCGGGGCTAGCGGGAGGGCCTACGAGCAGTACTTC. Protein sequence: CAIGASGRAYEQYF.

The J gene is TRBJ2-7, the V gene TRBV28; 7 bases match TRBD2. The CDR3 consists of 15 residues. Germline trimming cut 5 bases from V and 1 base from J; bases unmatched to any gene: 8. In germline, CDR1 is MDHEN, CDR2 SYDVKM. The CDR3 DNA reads TGTGCCAGCAGTCCCTCTAGCGGAGGTTCCTACGAGCAGTACTTC. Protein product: CASSPSSGGSYEQYF.

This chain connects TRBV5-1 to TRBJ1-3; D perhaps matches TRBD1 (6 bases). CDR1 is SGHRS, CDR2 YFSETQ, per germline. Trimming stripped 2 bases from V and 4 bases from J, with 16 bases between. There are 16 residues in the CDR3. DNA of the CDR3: TGCGCCAGCAGCTTCACAGGGCCCAGGTGGGGAAACACCATATATTTT. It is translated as CASSFTGPRWGNTIYF.

This CDR3 reads CAISESVAKGNPEQYF. The CDR3 region has the DNA TGTGCCATCAGTGAGTCCGTAGCGAAGGGAAACCCCGAGCAGTACTTC. This sequence joins TRBV10-3 and TRBJ2-7, with D tentatively TRBD2 (5 bases). V lost 0 bases, J lost 6 bases, and 18 bases lay in between. Germline CDR1 is ENHRY and CDR2 is SYGVKD. This CDR3 has 16 amino acids.

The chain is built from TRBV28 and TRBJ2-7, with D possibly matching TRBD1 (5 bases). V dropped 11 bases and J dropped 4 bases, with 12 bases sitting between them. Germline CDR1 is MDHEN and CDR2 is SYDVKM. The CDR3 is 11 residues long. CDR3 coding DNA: TGTGCCTTGACAGACGGGTACGAGCAGTACTTC. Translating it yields CALTDGYEQYF.

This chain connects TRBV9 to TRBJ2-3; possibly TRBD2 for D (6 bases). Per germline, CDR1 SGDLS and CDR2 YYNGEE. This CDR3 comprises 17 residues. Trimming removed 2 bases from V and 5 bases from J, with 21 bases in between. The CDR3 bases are TGTGCCAGCAGCGTTACCCAGAATAGCGGAGCAGGAGATACGCAGTATTTT. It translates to CASSVTQNSGAGDTQYF. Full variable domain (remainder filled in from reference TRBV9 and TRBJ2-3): DSGVTQTPKHLITATGQRVTLRCSPRSGDLSVYWYQQSLDQGLQFLIQYYNGEERAKGNILERFSAQQFPDLHSELNLSSLELGDSALYFCASSVTQNSGAGDTQYFGPGTRLTVL.

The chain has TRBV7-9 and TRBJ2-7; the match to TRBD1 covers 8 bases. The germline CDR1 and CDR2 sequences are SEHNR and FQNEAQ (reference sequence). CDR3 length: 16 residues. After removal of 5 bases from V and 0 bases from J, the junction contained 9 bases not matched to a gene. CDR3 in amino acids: CASSPGQGYTSYEQYF. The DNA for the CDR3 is TGTGCCAGCAGCCCAGGACAGGGTTATACCTCCTACGAGCAGTACTTC.

The CDR3 sequence: CASSLWGSGVSYEQYF. The CDR3 coding sequence is TGTGCCAGCAGCTTATGGGGTTCGGGGGTCTCCTACGAGCAGTACTTC. The chain recombines TRBV11-2 with TRBJ2-7; possible D gene TRBD2, 6 bases. Germline-derived CDR1 and CDR2 are SGHAT and FQNNGV. The CDR3 is 16 residues long. V was trimmed by 2 bases and J by 0 bases, leaving 14 bases between them.

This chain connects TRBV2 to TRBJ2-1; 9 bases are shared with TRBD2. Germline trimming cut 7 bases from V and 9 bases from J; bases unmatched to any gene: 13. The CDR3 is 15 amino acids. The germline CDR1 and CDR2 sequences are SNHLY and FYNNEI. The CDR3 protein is CASTKGGGAISEQFF. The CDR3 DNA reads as TGTGCCAGCACCAAGGGCGGGGGGGCTATCAGTGAGCAGTTCTTC.

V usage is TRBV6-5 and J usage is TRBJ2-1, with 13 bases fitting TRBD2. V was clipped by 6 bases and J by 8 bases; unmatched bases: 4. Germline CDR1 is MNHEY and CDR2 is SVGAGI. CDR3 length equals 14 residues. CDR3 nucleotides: TGTGCCAGCAGGGGACTAGCGGGAAGCGATGAGCAGTTCTTC. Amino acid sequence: CASRGLAGSDEQFF.

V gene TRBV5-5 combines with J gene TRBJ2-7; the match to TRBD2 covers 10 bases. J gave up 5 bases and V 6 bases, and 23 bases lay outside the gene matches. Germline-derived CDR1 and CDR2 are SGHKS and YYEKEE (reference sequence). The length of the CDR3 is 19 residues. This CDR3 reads CASTLLYGTSAPRDHEQYF. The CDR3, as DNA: TGTGCCAGCACCCTTCTCTACGGGACTAGCGCACCCCGAGACCACGAGCAGTACTTC.

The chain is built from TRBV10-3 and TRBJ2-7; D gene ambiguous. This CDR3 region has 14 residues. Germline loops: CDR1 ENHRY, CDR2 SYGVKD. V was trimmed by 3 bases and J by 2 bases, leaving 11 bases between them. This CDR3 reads CAISEFQRPYEQYF. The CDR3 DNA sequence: TGTGCCATCAGTGAATTCCAGCGACCCTACGAGCAGTACTTC.

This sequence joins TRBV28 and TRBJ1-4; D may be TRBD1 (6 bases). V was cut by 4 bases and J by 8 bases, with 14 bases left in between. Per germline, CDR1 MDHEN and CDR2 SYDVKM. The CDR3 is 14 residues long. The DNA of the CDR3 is TGTGCCAGCAGTTCGGACAGTAAAGCAGAAAAACTGTTTTTT. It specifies CASSSDSKAEKLFF.

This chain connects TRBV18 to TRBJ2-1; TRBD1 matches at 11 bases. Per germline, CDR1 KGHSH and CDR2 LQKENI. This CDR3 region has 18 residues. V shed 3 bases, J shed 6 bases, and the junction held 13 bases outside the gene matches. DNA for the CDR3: TGTGCCAGCTCACCCGGACAGGGGGCCTTGTATTTGGGCAATGAGCAGTTCTTC. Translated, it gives CASSPGQGALYLGNEQFF.

The CDR3 nucleotides are TGTGCCAGCTCACCGGGCGATGAGAACTATGGCTACACCTTC. Encoded protein: CASSPGDENYGYTF. J is TRBJ1-2 and V is TRBV18; D unresolved. There are 14 residues in the CDR3. Trimming pared 3 bases from V and 2 bases from J, leaving 10 bases between. Germline lookup yields CDR1 KGHSH and CDR2 LQKENI.

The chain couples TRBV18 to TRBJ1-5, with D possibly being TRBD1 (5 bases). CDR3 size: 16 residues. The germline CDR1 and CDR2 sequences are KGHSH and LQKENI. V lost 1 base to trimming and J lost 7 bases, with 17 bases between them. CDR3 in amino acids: CASSPQVVRVGQPQHF. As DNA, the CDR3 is TGTGCCAGCTCACCACAGGTCGTCAGGGTGGGCCAGCCCCAGCATTTT.

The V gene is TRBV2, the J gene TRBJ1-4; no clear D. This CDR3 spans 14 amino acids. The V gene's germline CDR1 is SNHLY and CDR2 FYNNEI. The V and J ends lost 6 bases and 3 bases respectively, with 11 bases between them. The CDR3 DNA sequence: TGTGCCAGCAGGTATAGCAGTCCTAATGAAAAACTGTTTTTT. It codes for CASRYSSPNEKLFF. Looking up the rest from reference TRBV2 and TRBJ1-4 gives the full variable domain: EPEVTQTPSHQVTQMGQEVILRCVPISNHLYFYWYRQILGQKVEFLVSFYNNEISEKSEIFDDQFSVERPDGSNFTLKIRSTKLEDSAMYFCASRYSSPNEKLFFGSGTQLSVL.

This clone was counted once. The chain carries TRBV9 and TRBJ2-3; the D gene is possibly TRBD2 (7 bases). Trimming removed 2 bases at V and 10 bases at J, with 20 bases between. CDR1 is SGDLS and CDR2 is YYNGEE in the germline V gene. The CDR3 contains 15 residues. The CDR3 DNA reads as TGTGCCAGCAGCGTTGGGGGGGCTAGCAGCAATGCGCAGTATTTT. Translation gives CASSVGGASSNAQYF.

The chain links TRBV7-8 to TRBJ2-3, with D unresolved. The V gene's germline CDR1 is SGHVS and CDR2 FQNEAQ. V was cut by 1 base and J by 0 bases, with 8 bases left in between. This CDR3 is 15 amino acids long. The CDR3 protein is CASSLEAGSTDTQYF. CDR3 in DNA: TGTGCCAGCAGCTTAGAGGCAGGTAGCACAGATACGCAGTATTTT.

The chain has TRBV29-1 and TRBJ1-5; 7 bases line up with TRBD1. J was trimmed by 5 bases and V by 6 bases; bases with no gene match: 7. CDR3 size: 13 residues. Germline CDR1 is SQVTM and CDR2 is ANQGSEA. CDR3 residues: CSVASDRDQPQHF. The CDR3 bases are TGCAGCGTCGCCTCCGACAGGGATCAGCCCCAGCATTTT.

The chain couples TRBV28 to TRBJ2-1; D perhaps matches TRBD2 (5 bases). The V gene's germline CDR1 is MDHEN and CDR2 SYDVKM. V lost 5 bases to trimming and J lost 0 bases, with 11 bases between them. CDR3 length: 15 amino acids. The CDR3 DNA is TGTGCCAGCAGTATGTCGGGGTACTCCTACAATGAGCAGTTCTTC. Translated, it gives CASSMSGYSYNEQFF.

The CDR3 loop reads CASSTGGEGAYGYTF. CDR3 bases: TGTGCCAGCAGCACAGGGGGGGAGGGGGCCTATGGCTACACCTTC. The V call is TRBV28, the J call TRBJ1-2, with TRBD1 identical over 8 bases. From germline, CDR1 is MDHEN and CDR2 SYDVKM. CDR3 length: 15 amino acids. Trimming cost V 6 bases and J 4 bases; bases outside gene matches: 10.